Shown below are 9 T cell receptor beta chains from a single sample sequenced in a study of CD8 T cells in ankylosing spondylitis. TCRdb re-called the 5' RACE reads through MiXCR, storing one row per CDR3 protein. The sample shows over 200,000 distinct CDR3 sequences, more than 9% of them seen only once. Source material: blood, either unsorted or a sorted T cell fraction (not recorded which). All receptors derive from a male donor with ankylosing spondylitis or in good health (not recorded which).

The V gene is TRBV30, the J gene TRBJ2-2; no firm D call. V was clipped by 2 bases and J by 4 bases, with 8 bases between them. Germline CDR1 GTSNPN, CDR2 SVGIG (reference sequence). This CDR3 contains 13 residues. This chain's CDR3 is CAWSKGPTGELFF. In DNA form, the CDR3 reads TGTGCCTGGAGTAAGGGTCCCACCGGGGAGCTGTTTTTT.

This clonotype has a handful of counts. V gene TRBV20-1 combines with J gene TRBJ1-1; D is undetermined. The CDR3 spans 12 residues. Per germline, CDR1 DFQATT and CDR2 SNEGSKA (reference sequence). Trimming pared 1 base from V and 5 bases from J, leaving 8 bases between. In DNA, the CDR3 is TGCAGTGCTAGAGGAGATAGGACTGAAGCTTTCTTT. Encoded protein: CSARGDRTEAFF.

The V gene is TRBV10-3, the J gene TRBJ2-3, with a tentative D call TRBD2 (5 bases). The CDR3 spans 17 residues. The V end lost 7 bases, the J end lost 4 bases, and 24 bases lay between the germline ends. The germline V gene has CDR1 ENHRY and CDR2 SYGVKD. The CDR3 coding sequence is TGTGCCATCAATTCGCCTGGGGAGACTTTAATGGCAGATACGCAGTATTTT. This codes for CAINSPGETLMADTQYF.

This clonotype was counted between two and nine times. V usage is TRBV6-1 and J usage is TRBJ1-4, with D perhaps TRBD1 (6 bases). The CDR3 runs 15 residues. Trimming shortened V by 8 bases and J by 6 bases, and 19 bases separated the two germline ends. The germline V gene encodes CDR1 MNHNS and CDR2 SASEGT. In DNA, the CDR3 is TGTGCCAGCGGAGGAGTGGGGACACTTTATGAAAAACTGTTTTTT. It codes for CASGGVGTLYEKLFF.

This clonotype was counted only a few times. This chain links TRBV28 with TRBJ1-2; 7 bases agree with TRBD1. Germline CDR1 is MDHEN and CDR2 is SYDVKM. V gave up 5 bases and J gave up 5 bases; unmatched junction bases: 14. There are 16 residues in the CDR3. The CDR3 bases are TGTGCCAGCAGTCCCGTCGACAGGGCGGGGTTTTATGGCTACACCTTC. It yields the protein CASSPVDRAGFYGYTF.

This clonotype was found many times. The chain couples TRBV12-3 or TRBV12-4 to TRBJ1-6; no clear D gene. V lost 3 bases, J lost 10 bases, and 13 bases lay in between. CDR3 length: 14 amino acids. CDR3 loop: CASSFALVGSPLHF. The CDR3 nucleotides are TGTGCCAGCAGTTTTGCTCTCGTCGGATCACCCCTCCACTTT.

V and J are TRBV10-3 and TRBJ2-5; 7 bases are shared with TRBD1. Germline V lookup: CDR1 ENHRY, CDR2 SYGVKD. The CDR3 extends over 14 amino acids. Unmatched junction bases numbered 9, after V lost 10 bases and J lost 1 base. CDR3 in amino acids: CATIPRQGQETQYF. In DNA, the CDR3 is TGTGCCACCATTCCGAGACAGGGCCAAGAGACCCAGTACTTC.

As regards this clonotype: Since the CDR3 does not end with the conserved phenylalanine or tryptophan, this likely comes from a read error. V and J are TRBV20-1 and TRBJ2-2; D ambiguous. Germline lookup yields CDR1 DFQATT and CDR2 SNEGSKA (reference sequence). The CDR3 length is 13 residues. Trimming took off 5 bases at V and 0 bases at J, with 7 bases between the two ends. DNA of the CDR3: TGCAGTGCTGGACCGTCGAACACCGGGGAGCTGTTTTTA. Protein: CSAGPSNTGELFL.

This clonotype has at least ten counts. The chain is built from TRBV11-1 and TRBJ1-1; D ambiguous. The CDR3 is 13 amino acids. Germline CDR1 SGHAT, CDR2 FQDESV (reference sequence). V shed 2 bases and J shed 2 bases, with 6 bases lying between them. CDR3 in amino acids: CASSLSANTEAFF. The DNA for the CDR3 is TGTGCCAGCAGCTTAAGCGCTAACACTGAAGCTTTCTTT.